One T cell receptor beta chain is described in this entry. Its antigen remains unknown. The data were obtained in a study of cytomegalovirus exposure and HLA in healthy donors. Study results and limitations: In a later analysis, HLA-associated beta chains showed higher expansion and lower generation probabilities than comparable chains.

In germline, CDR1 is LGHNA, CDR2 YSLEER. The CDR3 covers 18 residues. The V and J ends lost 0 bases and 5 bases, in that order; junction bases with no gene match: 12. Vbeta (60) and Jbeta (13) primers were used in the PCR. Produced via immunoSEQ multiplex PCR; TCRdb's table is partial and in-frame only. This table holds under 90,000 clones, 90% found once. This chain links TRBV4-3 with TRBJ1-2; 10 bases are shared with TRBD1. The clonotype was recovered from a man aged 18 to 29 in good health and CMV-seronegative. The sample consisted of PBMCs. This CDR3 is CASSQDLKGQGNKYGYTF. The CDR3 nucleotides are TGCGCCAGCAGCCAAGACTTAAAGGGACAGGGGAACAAATATGGCTACACCTTC.